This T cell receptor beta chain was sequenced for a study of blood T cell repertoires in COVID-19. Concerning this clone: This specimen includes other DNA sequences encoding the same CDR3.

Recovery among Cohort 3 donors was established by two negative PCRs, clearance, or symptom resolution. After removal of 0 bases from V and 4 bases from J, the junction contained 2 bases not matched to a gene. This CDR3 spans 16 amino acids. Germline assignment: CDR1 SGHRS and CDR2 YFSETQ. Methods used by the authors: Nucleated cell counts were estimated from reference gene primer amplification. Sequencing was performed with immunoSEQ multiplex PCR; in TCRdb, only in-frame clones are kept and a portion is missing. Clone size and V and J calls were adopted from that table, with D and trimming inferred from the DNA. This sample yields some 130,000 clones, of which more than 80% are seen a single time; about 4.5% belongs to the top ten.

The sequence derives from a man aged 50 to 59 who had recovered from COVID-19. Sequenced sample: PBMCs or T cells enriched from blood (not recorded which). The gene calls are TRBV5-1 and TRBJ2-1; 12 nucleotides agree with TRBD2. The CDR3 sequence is CASSLGGLAGYNEQFF. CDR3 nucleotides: TGCGCCAGCAGCTTGGGTGGACTAGCGGGGTACAATGAGCAGTTCTTC.